The rows below give T cell receptor beta chains drawn from one sample of a study of OX40 agonist ivuxolimab in advanced cancers. TCRdb keeps only in-frame clones here, not all; method: immunoSEQ multiplex PCR. Of tens of thousands of clones in the sample, 80% to 90% are singletons; the top ten hold approximately 0.4%. Sequencing used CD4+ or CD8+ T cells sorted from blood, obtained in a trial of the OX40 agonist ivuxolimab. These TCRs come from an adult with an advanced solid tumor such as melanoma, head and neck, liver or kidney cancer. Each CDR3 is given with its conserved first and last residue. D genes are given only for firm matches. For some rows the clone size is stated as once, few or many, or as a class when expanded; others skip it.

D	V	J	size	DNA	CDR3
TRBD1	TRBV14	TRBJ1-2	.	TGTGCCAGCAGCCTGGGACAGGGCTATGGCTACACCTTC	CASSLGQGYGYTF
.	TRBV4-3	TRBJ1-2	.	TGCGCCAGCAGCCAAGAAATGCGCCTAGGTGGCTACACCTTC	CASSQEMRLGGYTF
TRBD1	TRBV7-6	TRBJ1-1	.	TGTGCTGGGGCAGGGGGGAACACTGAAGCTTTCTTT	CAGAGGNTEAFF
.	TRBV4-2	TRBJ2-1	.	TGTGCCAGCAGGTCACGTGGTTCCCGGGACAATGAGCAGTTCTTC	CASRSRGSRDNEQFF
TRBD1	TRBV7-8	TRBJ1-5	.	TGTGCCAGCAGCTCAGACAGGGGGAATAGCAATCAGCCCCAGCATTTT	CASSSDRGNSNQPQHF
TRBD2	TRBV5-8	TRBJ2-2	once	TGTGCCAGCAACGAGCGGGGGCTAAACACCGGGGAGCTGTTTTTT	CASNERGLNTGELFF
TRBD2	TRBV5-4	TRBJ2-5	.	TGTGCCAGCAGCTTGGGACTAGCAGGATTCCAAGAGACCCAGTACTTC	CASSLGLAGFQETQYF
.	TRBV5-4	TRBJ1-1	.	TGTGCCACTGGACGGGTGAACACTGAAGCTTTCTTT	CATGRVNTEAFF
.	TRBV7-2	TRBJ1-2	.	TGTGCCAGCGGCCCGGCGGCGCAATCTAACTATGGCTACACCTTC	CASGPAAQSNYGYTF
.	TRBV20-1	TRBJ1-1	.	TGCAGTGCTAAGGCCGTCACTGAAGCTTTCTTT	CSAKAVTEAFF
.	TRBV5-1	TRBJ2-2	.	TGCGCCAGCAGCTTGGGTGTAGGGGCATTCGGGACCGGGGAGCTGTTTTTT	CASSLGVGAFGTGELFF
TRBD2	TRBV7-9	TRBJ2-5	.	TGTGCCAGCCGCTACTCGGGACTAACCCAAGAGACCCAGTACTTC	CASRYSGLTQETQYF
.	TRBV2	TRBJ2-3	.	TGTGCCAGCAGTGGCGTCGTGGCAGGGGACACAGATACGCAGTATTTT	CASSGVVAGDTDTQYF
TRBD1	TRBV4-1	TRBJ2-6	.	TGCGCCAGCAGCCAAGATCGGGACAGGGGCCCCTCTGGGGCCAACGTCCTGACTTTC	CASSQDRDRGPSGANVLTF
.	TRBV6-6	TRBJ1-1	.	TGTGCCAGCAGCGGACGGAGCACTGAAGCTTTCTTT	CASSGRSTEAFF
.	TRBV5-1	TRBJ2-5	.	TGCGCCAGCAGCTACGAAGGAGAGACCCAGTACTTC	CASSYEGETQYF
TRBD1	TRBV25-1	TRBJ2-6	.	TGTGCCAGCAGTGTTGGACAGGGAAGCTCTGGGGCCAACGTCCTGACTTTC	CASSVGQGSSGANVLTF
TRBD1	TRBV2	TRBJ1-5	once	TGTGCCAGCAGAGGGACAGGGGGCAATCAGCCCCAGCATTTT	CASRGTGGNQPQHF
.	TRBV7-6	TRBJ2-2	.	TGTGCCAGCAGAAAGATGAGCGAGTCCGGGGAGCTGTTTTTT	CASRKMSESGELFF
TRBD2	TRBV27	TRBJ2-7	.	TGTGCCAGCAGTTTAGCGGGGGGCGAGCAGTACTTC	CASSLAGGEQYF
.	TRBV19	TRBJ1-1	.	TGTGCCAGTAGGGAGAACACTGAAGCTTTCTTT	CASRENTEAFF
.	TRBV27	TRBJ1-1	.	TGTGCCAGCAGTTCTGGCGTTCGTGGGAACACTGAAGCTTTCTTT	CASSSGVRGNTEAFF
.	TRBV2	TRBJ2-5	.	TGTGCCAGCAGCGTTCTAGAGTCGGAGACCCAGTACTTC	CASSVLESETQYF
TRBD2	TRBV7-8	TRBJ2-5	.	TGTGCCAGCAGCTTCAGCGGGAGTCGGGAGACCCAGTACTTC	CASSFSGSRETQYF
.	TRBV19	TRBJ1-4	.	TGTGCCAGTAGTATAGGATCTAATGAAAAACTGTTTTTT	CASSIGSNEKLFF
.	TRBV6-5	TRBJ1-1	.	TGTGCCAGCAACGCGTTCGGTGAAGCTTTCTTT	CASNAFGEAFF
.	TRBV7-3	TRBJ2-2	.	TGTGCCAGCAGCTTACTGAGCACCGGGGAGCTGTTTTTT	CASSLLSTGELFF
TRBD2	TRBV4-1	TRBJ2-1	.	TGCGCCAGCAGCCCAGTTGTACTAGCGGGATACAATGAGCAGTTCTTC	CASSPVVLAGYNEQFF
TRBD2	TRBV4-1	TRBJ2-1	once	TGCGCCAGCAGCAAAGGCCCAAGCTCGAGCGGGAGAACCTACAATGAGCAGTTCTTC	CASSKGPSSSGRTYNEQFF
.	TRBV28	TRBJ2-7	.	TGTGCCAGCACCGACTGGGACGGAGGAAGACGACAGTACTTC	CASTDWDGGRRQYF
.	TRBV20-1	TRBJ2-7	once	TGCAGTGCTAGGTTCAGGGGCGAGCAGTACTTC	CSARFRGEQYF
.	TRBV6-5	TRBJ1-2	.	TGTGCCAGCAGTTACGGACCAGTAGGCTACACCTTC	CASSYGPVGYTF
.	TRBV2	TRBJ2-1	once	TGTGCCAGCAGCTGGACTCTTCTTTACAATGAGCAGTTCTTC	CASSWTLLYNEQFF
.	TRBV5-4	TRBJ2-2	.	TGTGCCAGCAGCTTCGGGGGGCCGGCGAACACCGGGGAGCTGTTTTTT	CASSFGGPANTGELFF
TRBD1	TRBV18	TRBJ2-7	.	TGTGCCAGCTCACCTACCTTCCCCTCGACAGGGGCCTACGAGCAGTACTTC	CASSPTFPSTGAYEQYF
TRBD1	TRBV4-1	TRBJ1-2	.	TGCGCCAGCAGCCGCCTATTCCGGGACAGGGGCGGGTCGAACTATGGCTACACCTTC	CASSRLFRDRGGSNYGYTF
.	TRBV6-1	TRBJ1-4	.	TGTGCCAGCAGTGACCCGGGACACGGGAATGAAAAACTGTTTTTT	CASSDPGHGNEKLFF
.	TRBV5-5	TRBJ2-4	.	TGTGCCAGCAGCTTGGCAGGCCCAGCCAAAAACATTCAGTACTTC	CASSLAGPAKNIQYF
.	TRBV18	TRBJ1-1	.	TGTGCCAGCTCACCGTGGGGGAACCAGAACACTGAAGCTTTCTTT	CASSPWGNQNTEAFF
.	TRBV13	TRBJ1-6	.	TGTGCCAGCAGCCAGAATTCGCCTACGATGGACAGCTCCTATAATTCACCCCTCCACTTT	CASSQNSPTMDSSYNSPLHF
.	TRBV5-8	TRBJ1-5	once	TGTGCCAGCAGCTTGGAGGAAAATCAGCCCCAGCATTTT	CASSLEENQPQHF
.	TRBV10-3	TRBJ1-2	.	TGTGCCATCAGAGGGGGTGGGGGCTACACCTTC	CAIRGGGGYTF
.	TRBV6-5	TRBJ1-5	once	TGTGCCAGCAGTTACAATGTTGGTCAGCCCCAGCATTTT	CASSYNVGQPQHF
.	TRBV6-6	TRBJ2-3	.	TGTGCCAGCAGTTACTACGTCCCGGGCCCCACAGATACGCAGTATTTT	CASSYYVPGPTDTQYF
.	TRBV7-2	TRBJ2-2	.	TGTGCCAGCAGCGAGGCTTGGTCCGGGGAGCTGTTTTTT	CASSEAWSGELFF